This T cell receptor (beta chain) was identified in a study of PD-1 blockade in classical Hodgkin lymphoma. The method was immunoSEQ multiplex PCR; TCRdb's version includes in-frame clones alone and lacks a portion of them. Among more than 70,000 clones listed, 92% were seen once. Per the germline V gene, CDR1 is KGHSH and CDR2 is LQKENI. V was cut by 6 bases and J by 3 bases, with 5 bases left in between. CDR3 length: 11 residues. Points from the study as a whole: Compared with healthy donors, newly diagnosed patients reportedly showed lower baseline TCR diversity. Baseline diversity resembling that of newly diagnosed patients was seen in complete responders. Later analyses included only patients treated at least 1 year post-ASCT.

Each of the patients experienced relapse following autologous stem cell transplantation, and their brentuximab vedotin exposure differed. With respect to this clone: What it recognizes is unknown. The sample contains more than one DNA sequence encoding this CDR3.

The source was peripheral blood mononuclear cells (PBMCs), collected before the second cycle of nivolumab. The V call is TRBV18, the J call TRBJ2-5; no clear D gene. The sequence derives from a human donor with classical Hodgkin lymphoma. The CDR3 here is CASSPKETQYF. In nucleotides, the CDR3 is TGTGCCAGCTCCCCGAAAGAGACCCAGTACTTC.